This entry features one T cell receptor (beta chain) sequence. This specimen comes from a study of T cell changes during pregnancy in multiple sclerosis. Germline values: CDR1 LNHDA, CDR2 SQIVND (reference sequence). V lost 1 base, J lost 5 bases, and 11 bases lay in between. The CDR3 is 14 amino acids. Method: immunoSEQ multiplex PCR; TCRdb's copy keeps in-frame clones and lacks some. The sample gives 100,000 to 130,000 clones, approximately 90% of which show up once; 0.78% is in the top ten. The material was peripheral blood, obtained in the third trimester of pregnancy. The V and J genes are TRBV19 and TRBJ1-2; possibly TRBD1 for D (6 bases). The sequence derives from a female donor in good health, enrolled as a control in a pregnancy study. The CDR3 nucleotides are TGTGCCAGTAGTATAGGCAGGGGACTATATGGCTACACCTTC. The encoded protein is CASSIGRGLYGYTF.